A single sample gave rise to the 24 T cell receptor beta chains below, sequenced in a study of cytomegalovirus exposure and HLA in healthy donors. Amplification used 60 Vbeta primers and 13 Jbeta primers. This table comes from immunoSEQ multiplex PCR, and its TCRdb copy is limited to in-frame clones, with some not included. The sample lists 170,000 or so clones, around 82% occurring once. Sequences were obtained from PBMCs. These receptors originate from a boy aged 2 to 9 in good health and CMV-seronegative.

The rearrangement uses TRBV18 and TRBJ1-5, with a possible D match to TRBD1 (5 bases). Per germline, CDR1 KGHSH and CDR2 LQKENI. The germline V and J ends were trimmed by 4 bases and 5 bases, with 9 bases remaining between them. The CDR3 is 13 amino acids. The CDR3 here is CASSQGADQPQHF. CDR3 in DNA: TGTGCCAGCTCACAAGGGGCAGATCAGCCCCAGCATTTT.

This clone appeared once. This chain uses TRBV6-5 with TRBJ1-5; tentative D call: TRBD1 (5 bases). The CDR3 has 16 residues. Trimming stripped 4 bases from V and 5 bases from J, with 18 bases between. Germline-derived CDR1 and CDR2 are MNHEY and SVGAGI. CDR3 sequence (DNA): TGTGCCAGCAGTTCCAGGGCTTCCTTGGTCGATCAGCCCCAGCATTTT. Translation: CASSSRASLVDQPQHF.

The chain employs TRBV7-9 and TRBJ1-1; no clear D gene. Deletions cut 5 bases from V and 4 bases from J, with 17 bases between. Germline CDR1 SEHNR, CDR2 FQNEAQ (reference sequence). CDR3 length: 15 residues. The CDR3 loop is CASSPKEGWATEAFF. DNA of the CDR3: TGTGCCAGCAGCCCCAAGGAGGGTTGGGCCACTGAAGCTTTCTTT.

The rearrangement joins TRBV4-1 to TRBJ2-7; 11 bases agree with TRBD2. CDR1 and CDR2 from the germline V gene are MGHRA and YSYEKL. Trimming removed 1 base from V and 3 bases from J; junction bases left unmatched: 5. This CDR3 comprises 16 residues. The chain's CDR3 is CASSQGGTSGVYEQYF. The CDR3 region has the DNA TGCGCCAGCAGCCAAGGAGGGACTAGCGGTGTCTACGAGCAGTACTTC.

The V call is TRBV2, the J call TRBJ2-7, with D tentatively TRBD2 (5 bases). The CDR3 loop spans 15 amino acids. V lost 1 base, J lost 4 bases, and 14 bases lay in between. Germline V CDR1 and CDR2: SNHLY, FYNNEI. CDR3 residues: CASSEEASRKYEQYF. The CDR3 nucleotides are TGTGCCAGCAGTGAAGAGGCTAGCAGAAAATACGAGCAGTACTTC.

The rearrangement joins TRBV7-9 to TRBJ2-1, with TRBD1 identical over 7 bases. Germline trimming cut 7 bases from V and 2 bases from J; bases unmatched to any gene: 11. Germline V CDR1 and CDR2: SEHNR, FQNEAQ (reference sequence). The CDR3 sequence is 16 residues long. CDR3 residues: CASNNPGGPAYNEQFF. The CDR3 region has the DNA TGTGCCAGCAACAATCCAGGGGGTCCGGCCTACAATGAGCAGTTCTTC.

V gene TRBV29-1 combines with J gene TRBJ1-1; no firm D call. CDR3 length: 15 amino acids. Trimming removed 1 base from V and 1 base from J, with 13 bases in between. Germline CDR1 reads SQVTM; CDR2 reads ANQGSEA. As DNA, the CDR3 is TGCAGCGTTGAAGGATATCCGCCAGAGAACACTGAAGCTTTCTTT. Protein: CSVEGYPPENTEAFF.

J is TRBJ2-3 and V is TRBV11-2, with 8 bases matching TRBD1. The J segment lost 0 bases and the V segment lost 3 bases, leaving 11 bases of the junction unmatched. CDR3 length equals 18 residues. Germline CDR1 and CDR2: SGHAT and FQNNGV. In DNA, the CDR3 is TGTGCCAGCAGCTTCAACACTGACACAGGGGGAAGCACAGATACGCAGTATTTT. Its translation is CASSFNTDTGGSTDTQYF.

The CDR3 bases are TGTGCCAGTAGTATAGATCCAGGAAACACCATATATTTT. Its translation: CASSIDPGNTIYF. The chain uses TRBV19 and TRBJ1-3; D uncertain. The CDR3 is made up of 13 amino acids. V dropped 0 bases and J dropped 4 bases, with 4 bases sitting between them. Germline V gene lookup returns CDR1 LNHDA and CDR2 SQIVND (reference sequence).

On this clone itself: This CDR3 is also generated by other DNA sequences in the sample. The CDR3 reads CASSLASGSYNEQFF. The CDR3 DNA is TGCGCCAGCAGCTTGGCTAGCGGGAGCTACAATGAGCAGTTCTTC. This chain connects TRBV5-1 to TRBJ2-1; 10 nucleotides match TRBD2. This CDR3 spans 15 amino acids. V lost 0 bases to trimming and J lost 3 bases; unmatched junction nucleotides: 0. CDR1 is SGHRS and CDR2 is YFSETQ in the germline V gene. Complete variable domain (other parts from reference TRBV5-1 and TRBJ2-1): KAGVTQTPRYLIKTRGQQVTLSCSPISGHRSVSWYQQTPGQGLQFLFEYFSETQRNKGNFPGRFSGRQFSNSRSEMNVSTLELGDSALYLCASSLASGSYNEQFFGPGTRLTVL.

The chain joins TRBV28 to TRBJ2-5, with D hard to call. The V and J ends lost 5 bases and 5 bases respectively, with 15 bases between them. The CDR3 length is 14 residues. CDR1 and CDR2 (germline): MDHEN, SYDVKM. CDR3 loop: CASSQDSIGETQYF. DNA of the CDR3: TGTGCCAGCAGTCAAGACTCAATCGGGGAGACCCAGTACTTC.

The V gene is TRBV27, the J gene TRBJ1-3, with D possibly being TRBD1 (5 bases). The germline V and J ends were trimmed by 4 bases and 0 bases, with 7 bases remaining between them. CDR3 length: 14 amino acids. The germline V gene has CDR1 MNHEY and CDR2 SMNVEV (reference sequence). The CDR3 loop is CASSSGSSGNTIYF. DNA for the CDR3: TGTGCCAGCAGTTCAGGGTCCTCTGGAAACACCATATATTTT.

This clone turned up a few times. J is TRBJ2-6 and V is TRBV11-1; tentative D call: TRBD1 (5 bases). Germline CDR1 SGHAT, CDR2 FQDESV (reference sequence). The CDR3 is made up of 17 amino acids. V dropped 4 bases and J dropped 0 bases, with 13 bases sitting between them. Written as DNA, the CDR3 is TGTGCCAGCAGCTCACCTTACAGGACCTCTGGGGCCAACGTCCTGACTTTC. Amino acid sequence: CASSSPYRTSGANVLTF.

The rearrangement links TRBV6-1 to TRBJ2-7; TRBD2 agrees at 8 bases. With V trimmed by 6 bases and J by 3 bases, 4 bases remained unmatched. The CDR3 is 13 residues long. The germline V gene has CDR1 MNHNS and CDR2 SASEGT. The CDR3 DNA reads TGTGCCAGCAGACGGGAGGGCCTCTACGAGCAGTACTTC. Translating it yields CASRREGLYEQYF.

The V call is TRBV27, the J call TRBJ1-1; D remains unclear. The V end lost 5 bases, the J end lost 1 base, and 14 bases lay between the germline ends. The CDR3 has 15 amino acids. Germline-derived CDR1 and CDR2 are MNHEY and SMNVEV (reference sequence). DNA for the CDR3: TGTGCCAGCAGTCCCTTCGGCGGGGAGAACACTGAAGCTTTCTTT. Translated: CASSPFGGENTEAFF.

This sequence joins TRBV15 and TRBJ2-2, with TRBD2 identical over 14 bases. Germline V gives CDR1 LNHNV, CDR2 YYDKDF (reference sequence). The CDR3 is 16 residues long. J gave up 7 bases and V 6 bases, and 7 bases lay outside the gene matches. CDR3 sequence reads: CATRGTSGSNDGELFF. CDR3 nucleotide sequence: TGTGCCACCAGGGGGACTAGCGGGAGCAACGACGGGGAGCTGTTTTTT.

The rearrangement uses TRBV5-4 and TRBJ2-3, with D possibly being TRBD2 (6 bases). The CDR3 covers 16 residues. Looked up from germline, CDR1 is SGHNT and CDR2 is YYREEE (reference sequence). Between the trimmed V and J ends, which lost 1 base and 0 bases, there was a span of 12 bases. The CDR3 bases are TGTGCCAGCAGCTTGAGAGTAGCGGCTAGCACAGATACGCAGTATTTT. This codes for CASSLRVAASTDTQYF.

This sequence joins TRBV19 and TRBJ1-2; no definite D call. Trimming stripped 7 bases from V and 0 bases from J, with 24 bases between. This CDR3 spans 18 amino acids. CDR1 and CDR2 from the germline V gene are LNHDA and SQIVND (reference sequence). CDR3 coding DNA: TGTGCCAGTACAACGCAAGTGATCGCGGACTCTACTAACTATGGCTACACCTTC. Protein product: CASTTQVIADSTNYGYTF.

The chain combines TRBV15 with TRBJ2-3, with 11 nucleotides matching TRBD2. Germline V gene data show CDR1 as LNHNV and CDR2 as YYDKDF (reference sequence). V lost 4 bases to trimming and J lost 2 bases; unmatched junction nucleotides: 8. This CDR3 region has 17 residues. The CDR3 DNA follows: TGTGCCACCAGCATCTCAATAGCGGGGGGGGTCACAGATACGCAGTATTTT. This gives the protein CATSISIAGGVTDTQYF.

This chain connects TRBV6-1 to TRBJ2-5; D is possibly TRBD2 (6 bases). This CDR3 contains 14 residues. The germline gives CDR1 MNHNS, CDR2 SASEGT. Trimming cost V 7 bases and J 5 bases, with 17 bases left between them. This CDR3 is CASTTELALETQYF. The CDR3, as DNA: TGTGCCAGCACAACGGAGCTAGCGCTGGAGACCCAGTACTTC.

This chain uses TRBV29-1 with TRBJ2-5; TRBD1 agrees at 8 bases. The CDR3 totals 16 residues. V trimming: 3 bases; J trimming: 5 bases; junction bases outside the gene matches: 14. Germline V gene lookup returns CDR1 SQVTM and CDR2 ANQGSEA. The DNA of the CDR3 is TGCAGCGTTGATCCACTCACAGGGGGTATGGGGGAGACCCAGTACTTC. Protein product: CSVDPLTGGMGETQYF.

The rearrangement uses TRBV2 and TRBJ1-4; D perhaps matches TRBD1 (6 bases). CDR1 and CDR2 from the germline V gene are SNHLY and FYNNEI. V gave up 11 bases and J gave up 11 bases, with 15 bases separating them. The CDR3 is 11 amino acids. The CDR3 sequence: CAGRGLGKLFF. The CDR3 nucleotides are TGTGCCGGAAGGGGGTTGGGGAAACTGTTTTTT.

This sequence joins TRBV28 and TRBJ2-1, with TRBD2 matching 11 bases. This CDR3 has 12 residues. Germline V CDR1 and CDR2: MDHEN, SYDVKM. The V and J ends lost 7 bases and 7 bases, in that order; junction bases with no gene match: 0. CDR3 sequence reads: CASTSGRNEQFF. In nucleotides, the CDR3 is TGTGCCAGCACTAGCGGGAGGAATGAGCAGTTCTTC. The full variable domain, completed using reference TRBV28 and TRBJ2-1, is DVKVTQSSRYLVKRTGEKVFLECVQDMDHENMFWYRQDPGLGLRLIYFSYDVKMKEKGDIPEGYSVSREKKERFSLILESASTNQTSMYLCASTSGRNEQFFGPGTRLTVL.

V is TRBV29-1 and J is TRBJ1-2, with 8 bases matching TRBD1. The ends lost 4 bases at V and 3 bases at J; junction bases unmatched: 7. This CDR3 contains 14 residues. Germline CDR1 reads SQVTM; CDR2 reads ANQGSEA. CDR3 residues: CSVVQGAFDYGYTF. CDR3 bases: TGCAGCGTTGTCCAGGGGGCTTTCGACTATGGCTACACCTTC.